Presented here are 3 T cell receptor beta chains from one specimen sequenced in a study of T cell clonality in common variable immunodeficiency. Data came from immunoSEQ multiplex PCR; TCRdb stores just in-frame clones and leaves some out. This sample has about 52,000 clones, each found more than once. The material sequenced was peripheral blood mononuclear cells. These receptors were obtained from a person aged 18-70 years in good health.

This clone was counted only a few times. The sequence runs out 3 residues before the end of the CDR3; the remainder is reconstructed from the germline J gene. This sequence joins TRBV7-9 and TRBJ2-2, with a weak D call TRBD2 (6 bases). V was clipped by 5 bases and J by 3 bases, with 13 bases between them. The germline V gene has CDR1 SEHNR and CDR2 FQNEAQ (reference sequence). This CDR3 is built from 15 residues. CDR3 sequence reads: CASSHRDFDTGELFF. The sequenced CDR3 bases are TGTGCCAGCAGCCACCGGGACTTCGACACCGGGGAG. The full variable domain, with the rest looked up from reference TRBV7-9 and TRBJ2-2, is DTGVSQNPRHKITKRGQNVTFRCDPISEHNRLYWYRQTLGQGPEFLTYFQNEAQLEKSRLLSDRFSAERPKGSFSTLEIQRTEQGDSAMYLCASSHRDFDTGELFFGEGSRLTVL.

This clone was counted a few times. The CDR3 end falls 3 residues outside the read, so it is completed with the germline J gene. The V call is TRBV19, the J call TRBJ2-3; 8 positions agree with TRBD1. This CDR3 contains 14 residues. Germline V gene data show CDR1 as LNHDA and CDR2 as SQIVND (reference sequence). Incomplete CDR3 DNA: TGTGCCAGTAGTACCACAGGGGGTCGGGAGACG. Translating gives CASSTTGGRET. The entire CDR3 reads CASSTTGGRETQYF.

This clone appeared a few times. Sequencing ends 3 residues short of the CDR3 end; the germline J gene provides the rest. This chain joins TRBV7-9 and TRBJ2-7, with D uncertain. Trimming cost V 3 bases and J 2 bases, with 2 bases left between them. The CDR3 consists of 11 residues. CDR1 is SEHNR, CDR2 FQNEAQ, per germline (reference sequence). CDR3 DNA (partial): TGTGCCAGCAGCTTTACCTACGAG. It is translated as CASSFTYE. The entire CDR3 protein reads CASSFTYEQYF.